The 24 T cell receptor beta chains presented below share a single source sample, sequenced in a study of STAT5B mutations in CD4+ large granular lymphocyte leukemia. Method: immunoSEQ multiplex PCR; TCRdb's copy keeps in-frame clones and lacks some. The data contain about 31,000 clones, 72% of them seen just once; the ten biggest clones take up roughly 2%. The sample was CD4+ T cells from blood buffy coats. These receptors were obtained from a human donor in good health.

The chain carries TRBV14 and TRBJ1-4; possibly TRBD1 for D (6 bases). Per the germline V gene, CDR1 is SGHDN and CDR2 is FVKESK. The CDR3 runs to 14 residues. The V end lost 4 bases, the J end lost 4 bases, and 10 bases lay between the germline ends. The CDR3 sequence: CASSPGAGNEKLFF. Here the CDR3 DNA reads TGTGCCAGCAGCCCAGGGGCGGGTAATGAAAAACTGTTTTTT.

The V gene is TRBV11-2, the J gene TRBJ1-2, with D possibly matching TRBD1 (5 bases). The CDR3 runs to 15 residues. Trimming removed 4 bases from V and 7 bases from J, with 19 bases in between. Germline V gene lookup returns CDR1 SGHAT and CDR2 FQNNGV. The CDR3 nucleotides are TGTGCCAGCAGCTGGGGGACGGGTTCGCTTGGTGGCTACACCTTC. The encoded protein is CASSWGTGSLGGYTF.

This clone was seen a single time. V usage is TRBV7-9 and J usage is TRBJ1-2, with TRBD1 as a possible D gene (5 bases). With 3 bases removed from V and 4 bases from J, the gap between germline ends came to 18 bases. The CDR3 contains 16 residues. Per the germline V gene, CDR1 is SEHNR and CDR2 is FQNEAQ (reference sequence). For the CDR3, the DNA is TGTGCCAGCAGCTTGGACATAACCTTCACTGGCTATGGCTACACCTTC. Translated: CASSLDITFTGYGYTF.

As for this clone: Germline is not matched at one junction end, which may reflect a read error. J is TRBJ1-2 and V is TRBV2, with TRBD1 matching over 10 bases. There are 14 residues in the CDR3. Per the germline V gene, CDR1 is SNHLY and CDR2 is FYNNEI. CDR3 DNA: TGTGCCAGCACGACAGGGGGCGCGAAAATCACCTTAGCCTTC. It translates to CASTTGGAKITLAF.

This chain joins TRBV4-2 and TRBJ2-7; 8 bases map to TRBD1. This CDR3 contains 15 residues. The trim removed 0 bases at V and 6 bases at J, leaving 7 bases unmatched. CDR1 and CDR2 (germline): LGHNA, YNFKEQ. DNA of the CDR3: TGTGCCAGCAGCCAAGAAGCACAGGGGGGACTCGAGCAGTACTTC. It specifies CASSQEAQGGLEQYF.

The CDR3 DNA reads TGTGCCAGCAGCCTTGGGAGGGGCTGGGCTGAAGCTTTCTTT. Translation gives CASSLGRGWAEAFF. This chain uses TRBV7-2 with TRBJ1-1, with D perhaps TRBD1 (5 bases). CDR1 is SGHTA, CDR2 FQGNSA, per germline. Between the trimmed V and J ends, which lost 5 bases and 6 bases, there was a span of 16 bases. This CDR3 is 14 amino acids long.

This clone has just a few counts. The chain recombines TRBV7-9 with TRBJ2-5; D possibly corresponds to TRBD2 (5 bases). V lost 5 bases and J lost 5, with 21 bases in between. Germline CDR1 and CDR2: SEHNR and FQNEAQ (reference sequence). This CDR3 is built from 16 residues. This chain's CDR3 is CASSPRGERLRETQYF. The CDR3 DNA follows: TGTGCCAGCAGCCCCCGGGGAGAGAGACTCCGGGAGACCCAGTACTTC.

V usage is TRBV5-6 and J usage is TRBJ1-2, with 8 bases aligning to TRBD1. The CDR3 is made up of 18 amino acids. V was clipped by 4 bases and J by 2 bases; unmatched bases: 16. Germline CDR1 SGHDT, CDR2 YYEEEE. CDR3 in amino acids: CASSPRQRTGRWNYGYTF. The CDR3 coding sequence is TGTGCCAGCAGCCCACGGCAGCGGACAGGGCGATGGAACTATGGCTACACCTTC.

The V gene is TRBV7-2, the J gene TRBJ2-7; perhaps TRBD1 as D (6 bases). In germline, CDR1 is SGHTA, CDR2 FQGNSA. This CDR3 comprises 14 residues. The ends were cut back, 0 bases at V and 5 bases at J, with 11 bases in the middle. CDR3 coding DNA: TGTGCCAGCAGCTTAGCGGGACAACTGGACGAGCAGTACTTC. This codes for CASSLAGQLDEQYF.

This rearrangement joins TRBV18 to TRBJ1-2; 9 nucleotides align to TRBD1. Germline CDR1 and CDR2: KGHSH and LQKENI. The junction had 15 bases not matched to a gene; V was cut back by 6 bases and J by 4 bases. This CDR3 is built from 17 residues. The CDR3 DNA sequence: TGTGCCAGCTCTCTAAGGCGGGACAGGGCCCCAGGCTATGGCTACACCTTC. This gives the protein CASSLRRDRAPGYGYTF.

The rearrangement links TRBV7-2 to TRBJ1-1; D remains unclear. Trimming stripped 1 base from V and 1 base from J, with 10 bases between. This CDR3 is built from 15 residues. Looked up from germline, CDR1 is SGHTA and CDR2 is FQGNSA. The chain's CDR3 is CASSLGARGNTEAFF. The CDR3 DNA reads TGTGCCAGCAGCTTAGGGGCTCGAGGGAACACTGAAGCTTTCTTT.

The rearrangement links TRBV7-6 to TRBJ2-7; possible D gene TRBD1, 6 bases. The ends were cut back, 1 base at V and 2 bases at J, with 18 bases in the middle. This CDR3 is built from 17 residues. Germline lookup yields CDR1 SGHVS and CDR2 FNYEAQ. CDR3 nucleotides: TGTGCCAGCAGCTTAGGGCCACAGGGTAGGCCGCCCTACGAGCAGTACTTC. The encoded protein is CASSLGPQGRPPYEQYF.

The chain is built from TRBV27 and TRBJ2-5; no clear D gene. There are 16 residues in the CDR3. With 0 bases removed from V and 4 bases from J, the gap between germline ends came to 15 bases. The germline V gene encodes CDR1 MNHEY and CDR2 SMNVEV (reference sequence). CDR3 sequence (DNA): TGTGCCAGCAGTTTATCGGCAACCTTGGAAGGAGAGACCCAGTACTTC. Translation: CASSLSATLEGETQYF.

The chain links TRBV5-6 to TRBJ2-3; D ambiguous. The V and J ends lost 1 base and 3 bases respectively, with 9 bases between them. The V gene's germline CDR1 is SGHDT and CDR2 YYEEEE. There are 14 residues in the CDR3. CDR3 bases: TGTGCCAGCAGCTTGCTGATGCGGACAGATACGCAGTATTTT. It codes for CASSLLMRTDTQYF. Combining the CDR3 with reference TRBV5-6 and TRBJ2-3 gives the whole variable domain DAGVTQSPTHLIKTRGQQVTLRCSPKSGHDTVSWYQQALGQGPQFIFQYYEEEERQRGNFPDRFSGHQFPNYSSELNVNALLLGDSALYLCASSLLMRTDTQYFGPGTRLTVL.

V is TRBV5-1 and J is TRBJ2-1, with TRBD1 as a possible D gene (6 bases). Trimming shortened V by 1 base and J by 0 bases, and 17 bases separated the two germline ends. Germline loops: CDR1 SGHRS, CDR2 YFSETQ. This CDR3 comprises 18 residues. The chain's CDR3 is CASSLWAGALSSYNEQFF. The CDR3 bases are TGCGCCAGCAGCTTGTGGGCAGGGGCCCTTAGCTCCTACAATGAGCAGTTCTTC.

The chain couples TRBV28 to TRBJ2-7; possibly TRBD1 for D (6 bases). Trimming left V 6 bases short and J 4 bases short, with 10 bases between. Germline loops: CDR1 MDHEN, CDR2 SYDVKM. This CDR3 is 12 amino acids long. CDR3 amino acids: CASSWGQYEQYF. The CDR3 nucleotides read TGTGCCAGCAGCTGGGGGCAATACGAGCAGTACTTC.

The V gene is TRBV5-4, the J gene TRBJ2-3, with D possibly being TRBD1 (5 bases). This CDR3 has 18 residues. Trimming removed 0 bases at V and 0 bases at J, with 17 bases between. CDR1 SGHNT and CDR2 YYREEE come from the germline V gene (reference sequence). The CDR3 nucleotides read TGTGCCAGCAGCTTGGCAGGGATACTTCCCACTAGCACAGATACGCAGTATTTT. It codes for CASSLAGILPTSTDTQYF.

J is TRBJ2-2 and V is TRBV19; D assignment may be TRBD1 or TRBD2 (5 bases each). Germline V gene sequence: CDR1 LNHDA, CDR2 SQIVND (reference sequence). V was pared by 3 bases and J by 6 bases, with 17 bases between. The CDR3 totals 16 residues. CDR3 coding DNA: TGTGCCAGTAGTATGGGGGTGGTCAGAGGGGCCGGGGAGCTGTTTTTT. Encoded protein: CASSMGVVRGAGELFF. Using reference TRBV19 and TRBJ2-2 for the parts outside the CDR3, the full variable domain is DGGITQSPKYLFRKEGQNVTLSCEQNLNHDAMYWYRQDPGQGLRLIYYSQIVNDFQKGDIAEGYSVSREKKESFPLTVTSAQKNPTAFYLCASSMGVVRGAGELFFGEGSRLTVL.

This chain connects TRBV30 to TRBJ1-3; maybe TRBD1 (5 bases). V was cut by 2 bases and J by 1 base, with 12 bases left in between. There are 15 residues in the CDR3. Germline V lookup: CDR1 GTSNPN, CDR2 SVGIG (reference sequence). Here the CDR3 DNA reads TGTGCCTGGAGTACCCCTAGGGGATCTGGAAACACCATATATTTT. It yields the protein CAWSTPRGSGNTIYF.

This rearrangement joins TRBV25-1 to TRBJ1-1; D not certain. Germline V CDR1 and CDR2: MGHDK, SYGVNS. Trimming removed 5 bases from V and 6 bases from J, with 13 bases in between. The CDR3 runs to 13 residues. The CDR3 region is CASSSIDKAEAFF. The CDR3 DNA reads TGTGCCAGCAGTAGTATCGACAAGGCTGAAGCTTTCTTT. Full variable domain (remainder filled in from reference TRBV25-1 and TRBJ1-1): EADIYQTPRYLVIGTGKKITLECSQTMGHDKMYWYQQDPGMELHLIHYSYGVNSTEKGDLSSESTVSRIRTEHFPLTLESARPSHTSQYLCASSSIDKAEAFFGQGTRLTVV.

This clone was counted a few times. The genes are TRBV11-3 and TRBJ2-1; D tentatively reads TRBD1 or TRBD2 (5 bases each). The CDR3 totals 15 residues. Trimming left V 0 bases short and J 5 bases short, with 11 bases between. Per germline, CDR1 SGHNT and CDR2 YENEEA. The CDR3 protein is CASSLDGVGDNEQFF. CDR3 DNA: TGTGCCAGCAGCTTAGATGGTGTGGGGGACAATGAGCAGTTCTTC.

The chain uses TRBV7-3 and TRBJ2-5; no firm D call. CDR3 length equals 13 residues. With 1 base removed from V and 5 bases from J, the gap between germline ends came to 8 bases. The germline gives CDR1 SGHTA, CDR2 FQGTGA. The CDR3 spells CASSLNPRETQYF. CDR3 coding DNA: TGTGCCAGCAGCTTAAATCCCCGGGAGACCCAGTACTTC.

The V gene is TRBV7-2, the J gene TRBJ2-1, with 7 bases fitting TRBD1. Looked up from germline, CDR1 is SGHTA and CDR2 is FQGNSA. This CDR3 has 16 residues. V lost 4 bases and J lost 2; bases outside the gene matches: 8. This CDR3 reads CASSSQTGTAYNEQFF. The CDR3 DNA sequence: TGTGCCAGCAGCTCCCAGACAGGGACGGCCTACAATGAGCAGTTCTTC.

The chain joins TRBV5-1 to TRBJ1-2; a weak D match, TRBD1 (5 bases). This CDR3 comprises 14 residues. Germline V gene data show CDR1 as SGHRS and CDR2 as YFSETQ. The V and J ends lost 0 bases and 6 bases respectively, with 12 bases between them. The CDR3 reads CASSLDKGTDGYTF. In DNA, the CDR3 is TGCGCCAGCAGCTTGGATAAAGGGACGGATGGCTACACCTTC.